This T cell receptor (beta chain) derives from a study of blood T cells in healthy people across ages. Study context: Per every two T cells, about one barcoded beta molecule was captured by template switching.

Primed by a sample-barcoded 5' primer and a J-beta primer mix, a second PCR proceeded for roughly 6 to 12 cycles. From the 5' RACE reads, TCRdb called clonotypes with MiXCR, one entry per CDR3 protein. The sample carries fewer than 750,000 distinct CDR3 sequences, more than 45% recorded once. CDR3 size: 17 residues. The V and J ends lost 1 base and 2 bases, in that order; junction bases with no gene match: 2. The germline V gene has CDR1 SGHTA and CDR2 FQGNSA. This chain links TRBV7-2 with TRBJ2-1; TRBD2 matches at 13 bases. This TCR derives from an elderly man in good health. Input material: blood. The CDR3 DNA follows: TGTGCCAGCAGCTTAGAACTAGCGGGAGGGCCCTACAATGAGCAGTTCTTC. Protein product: CASSLELAGGPYNEQFF.